The entry below gives a single T cell receptor beta chain sequence along with its context. TCRdb derives one entry per CDR3 protein from the 5' RACE reads, leaving out DNA. This sample's table reports about 5,100 distinct CDR3 sequences. These data belong to a study of T cells expressing NK-cell markers. Study details: Sorted T-cell subsets CD3+CD56+NKG2C+, CD3+CD56+NKG2C- and CD3+CD56-NKG2C+ were TCR beta-sequenced. Of eight sequenced donors, seven were HCMV-seropositive and one HCMV-seronegative.

The CDR3 is 16 residues long. Germline V gene lookup returns CDR1 MNHEY and CDR2 SMNVEV (reference sequence). Sequenced sample: blood T cells: a sorted CD56 or NKG2C T cell subset, CD4+ or CD8+ T cells, or bulk PBMC T cells (not recorded which). This chain uses TRBV27 with TRBJ1-5. The receptor was derived from a man aged 18 to 29 in good health. The CDR3 is CASSPSGVGGSQPQHF.